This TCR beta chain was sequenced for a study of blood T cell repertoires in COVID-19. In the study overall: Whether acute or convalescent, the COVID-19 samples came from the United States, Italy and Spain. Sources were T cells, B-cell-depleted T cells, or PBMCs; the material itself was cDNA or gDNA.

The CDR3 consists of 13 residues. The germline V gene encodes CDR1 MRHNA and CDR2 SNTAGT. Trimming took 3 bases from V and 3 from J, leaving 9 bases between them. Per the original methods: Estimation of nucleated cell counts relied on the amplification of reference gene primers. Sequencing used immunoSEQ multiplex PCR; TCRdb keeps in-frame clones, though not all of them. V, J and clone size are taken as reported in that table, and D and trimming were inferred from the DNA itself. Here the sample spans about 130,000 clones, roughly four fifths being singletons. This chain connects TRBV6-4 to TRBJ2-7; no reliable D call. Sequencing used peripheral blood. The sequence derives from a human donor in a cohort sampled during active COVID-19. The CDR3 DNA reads TGTGCCAGCAGTGATAGTGCAGGCTACGAGCAGTACTTC. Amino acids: CASSDSAGYEQYF.